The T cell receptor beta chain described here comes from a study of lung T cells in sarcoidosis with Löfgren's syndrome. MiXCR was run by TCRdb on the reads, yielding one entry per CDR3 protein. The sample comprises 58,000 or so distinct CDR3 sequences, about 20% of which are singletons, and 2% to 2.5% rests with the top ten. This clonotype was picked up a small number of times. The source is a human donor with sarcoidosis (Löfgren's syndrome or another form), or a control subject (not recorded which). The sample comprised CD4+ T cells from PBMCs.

DNA for the CDR3: TGCAGTGCATCGCCTGGACTAGACTCCGCAGCGCAGTATTTT. Translating it yields CSASPGLDSAAQYF. The chain is built from TRBV20-1 and TRBJ2-3; 7 bases fit TRBD2. The germline V gene encodes CDR1 DFQATT and CDR2 SNEGSKA (reference sequence). The J segment lost 10 bases and the V segment lost 6 bases, leaving 16 bases of the junction unmatched. CDR3 length: 14 residues.